This T cell receptor (beta chain) stems from a study of T cell changes during pregnancy in multiple sclerosis. Profiling relied on immunoSEQ multiplex PCR, and the TCRdb table lists in-frame clones only, not all of them. The table includes around 100,000 clones, around nine tenths detected once. CDR3 size: 18 residues. V dropped 0 bases and J dropped 2; count of bases not matched to a gene: 12. The germline V gene encodes CDR1 SGHRS and CDR2 YFSETQ. The genes are TRBV5-1 and TRBJ2-3, with 7 bases lining up with TRBD1. The specimen was peripheral blood, collected in the second trimester of pregnancy. The sequence derives from a female donor with multiple sclerosis, enrolled in a pregnancy study. The CDR3 DNA reads TGCGCCAGCAGCTTGGTGACAGGGCCAGGGGGAATCACAGATACGCAGTATTTT. Translation gives CASSLVTGPGGITDTQYF.